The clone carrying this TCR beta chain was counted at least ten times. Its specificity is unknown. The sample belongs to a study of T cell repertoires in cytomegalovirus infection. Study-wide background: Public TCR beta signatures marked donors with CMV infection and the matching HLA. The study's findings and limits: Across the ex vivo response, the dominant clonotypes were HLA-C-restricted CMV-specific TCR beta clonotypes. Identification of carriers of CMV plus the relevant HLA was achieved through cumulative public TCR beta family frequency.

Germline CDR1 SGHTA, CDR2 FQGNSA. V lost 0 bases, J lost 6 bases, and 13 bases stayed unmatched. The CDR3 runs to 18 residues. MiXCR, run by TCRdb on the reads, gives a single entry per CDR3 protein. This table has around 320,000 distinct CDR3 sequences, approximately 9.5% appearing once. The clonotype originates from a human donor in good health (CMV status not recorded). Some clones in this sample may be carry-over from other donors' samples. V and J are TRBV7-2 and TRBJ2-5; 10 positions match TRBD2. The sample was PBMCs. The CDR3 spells CASSLAVVSGGLVKTQYF. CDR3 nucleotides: TGTGCCAGCAGCTTAGCGGTGGTTAGCGGGGGGCTCGTAAAGACCCAGTACTTC.